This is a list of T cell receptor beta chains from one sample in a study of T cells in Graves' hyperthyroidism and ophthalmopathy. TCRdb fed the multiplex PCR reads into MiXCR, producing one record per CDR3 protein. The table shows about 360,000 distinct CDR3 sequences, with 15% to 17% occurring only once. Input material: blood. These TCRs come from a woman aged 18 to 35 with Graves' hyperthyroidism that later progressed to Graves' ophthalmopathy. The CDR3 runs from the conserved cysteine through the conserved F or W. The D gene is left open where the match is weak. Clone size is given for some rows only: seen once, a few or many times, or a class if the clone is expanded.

cdr3_aa: CASSEGASGRNTQYF
cdr3_nt: TGTGCCAGCAGCGAGGGGGCTAGCGGGAGAAATACGCAGTATTTT
v_call: TRBV9
clone_size: many
d_call: TRBD2
j_call: TRBJ2-3

cdr3_aa: CASSLPGQNTGELFF
cdr3_nt: TGTGCCAGCAGTTTACCGGGACAGAACACCGGGGAGCTGTTTTTT
v_call: TRBV28
clone_size: many
d_call: -
j_call: TRBJ2-2

cdr3_aa: CASSVESGRLETQYF
cdr3_nt: TGTGCCAGCAGCGTAGAGAGCGGGAGGCTTGAGACCCAGTACTTC
v_call: TRBV9
clone_size: -
d_call: TRBD2
j_call: TRBJ2-5

cdr3_aa: CASSPFGGAPEAFF
cdr3_nt: TGTGCCAGCAGCCCTTTCGGGGGCGCCCCTGAAGCTTTCTTT
v_call: TRBV7-9
clone_size: few
d_call: -
j_call: TRBJ1-1

cdr3_aa: CASSLGGRLLTDTQYF
cdr3_nt: TGTGCCAGCAGCTTAGGGGGCCGGCTACTCACAGATACGCAGTATTTT
v_call: TRBV7-2
clone_size: -
d_call: -
j_call: TRBJ2-3

cdr3_aa: CASAASMNTEAFF
cdr3_nt: TGTGCCTCAGCGGCTAGCATGAACACTGAAGCTTTCTTT
v_call: TRBV7-6
clone_size: few
d_call: -
j_call: TRBJ1-1

cdr3_aa: CASSPLDGYNEQFF
cdr3_nt: TGTGCCAGCTCACCACTAGACGGATACAATGAGCAGTTCTTC
v_call: TRBV18
clone_size: many
d_call: -
j_call: TRBJ2-1

cdr3_aa: CASRPRTSGSMGELFF
cdr3_nt: TGCGCCAGCAGACCCCGGACTAGCGGGAGTATGGGGGAGCTGTTTTTT
v_call: TRBV5-1
clone_size: few
d_call: TRBD2
j_call: TRBJ2-2

cdr3_aa: CACSRTNPSLYNEQFF
cdr3_nt: TGTGCTTGCAGCAGAACAAACCCCTCCCTCTACAATGAGCAGTTCTTC
v_call: TRBV28
clone_size: many
d_call: -
j_call: TRBJ2-1

cdr3_aa: CASSPPGRYEQYF
cdr3_nt: TGTGCCAGCAGTCCCCCGGGACGCTACGAGCAGTACTTC
v_call: TRBV28
clone_size: many
d_call: -
j_call: TRBJ2-7

cdr3_aa: CSVAEQDPYEQYF
cdr3_nt: TGCAGCGTTGCCGAGCAGGATCCCTACGAGCAGTACTTC
v_call: TRBV29-1
clone_size: many
d_call: -
j_call: TRBJ2-7

cdr3_aa: CATSDLGQMNTGELFF
cdr3_nt: TGTGCCACCAGTGATTTGGGGCAGATGAACACCGGGGAGCTGTTTTTT
v_call: TRBV24-1
clone_size: -
d_call: -
j_call: TRBJ2-2

cdr3_aa: CASSPPLAGKGYEQYF
cdr3_nt: TGTGCCAGCAGTCCCCCTCTAGCGGGAAAAGGATACGAGCAGTACTTC
v_call: TRBV12-3/TRBV12-4
clone_size: few
d_call: TRBD2
j_call: TRBJ2-7

cdr3_aa: CASSLRTSGNNEQFF
cdr3_nt: TGTGCCAGCAGCCTCCGGACTAGCGGAAATAATGAGCAGTTCTTC
v_call: TRBV12-3/TRBV12-4
clone_size: -
d_call: TRBD2
j_call: TRBJ2-1

cdr3_aa: CSASGRTSGSPRARYTQETQYF
cdr3_nt: TGCAGTGCTAGTGGTCGGACTAGCGGGAGCCCCAGGGCACGATACACCCAAGAGACCCAGTACTTC
v_call: TRBV20-1
clone_size: few
d_call: TRBD2
j_call: TRBJ2-5

cdr3_aa: CASSLPGLDSREQFF
cdr3_nt: TGTGCCAGCAGTTTACCGGGACTGGACTCGAGGGAGCAGTTCTTC
v_call: TRBV27
clone_size: few
d_call: -
j_call: TRBJ2-1

cdr3_aa: CASSPSGFLAYEQYF
cdr3_nt: TGTGCCAGCAGCCCCTCAGGGTTCCTAGCCTACGAGCAGTACTTC
v_call: TRBV7-9
clone_size: many
d_call: -
j_call: TRBJ2-7

cdr3_aa: CASRLLGAGGWDEQFF
cdr3_nt: TGCGCCAGCCGACTTTTAGGAGCGGGAGGGTGGGATGAGCAGTTCTTC
v_call: TRBV5-1
clone_size: many
d_call: TRBD2
j_call: TRBJ2-1

cdr3_aa: CASSTGARTFTGEQFF
cdr3_nt: TGCGCCAGCAGCACGGGGGCTAGAACCTTTACAGGGGAGCAGTTCTTC
v_call: TRBV4-3
clone_size: -
d_call: -
j_call: TRBJ2-1

cdr3_aa: CASSLAGAVDTQYF
cdr3_nt: TGTGCCAGCAGTTTGGCGGGAGCGGTAGATACGCAGTATTTT
v_call: TRBV28
clone_size: -
d_call: TRBD2
j_call: TRBJ2-3

cdr3_aa: CASSQEVPASGGSYEQYF
cdr3_nt: TGTGCCAGCAGCCAAGAGGTCCCGGCTAGCGGGGGCTCCTACGAGCAGTACTTC
v_call: TRBV4-2
clone_size: -
d_call: TRBD2
j_call: TRBJ2-7

cdr3_aa: CASSYSTLSRAWNEQFF
cdr3_nt: TGTGCCAGCAGTTACTCGACTCTTTCACGCGCTTGGAATGAGCAGTTCTTC
v_call: TRBV6-2/TRBV6-3
clone_size: many
d_call: -
j_call: TRBJ2-1

cdr3_aa: CASSDTSGRAEETQYF
cdr3_nt: TGTGCCAGCAGTGATACTAGCGGGAGGGCCGAGGAGACCCAGTACTTC
v_call: TRBV6-2/TRBV6-3
clone_size: many
d_call: TRBD2
j_call: TRBJ2-5

cdr3_aa: CASSQETGWGNEKLFF
cdr3_nt: TGTGCCAGCAGCCAAGAAACAGGGTGGGGTAATGAAAAACTGTTTTTT
v_call: TRBV3-1
clone_size: many
d_call: -
j_call: TRBJ1-4

cdr3_aa: CASSLIGRQQETQYF
cdr3_nt: TGTGCCAGCAGCTTGATCGGTAGGCAGCAAGAGACCCAGTACTTC
v_call: TRBV7-8
clone_size: many
d_call: -
j_call: TRBJ2-5

cdr3_aa: CASSPLKGKGATYEQYF
cdr3_nt: TGTGCCAGTAGTCCCCTAAAGGGGAAGGGGGCAACCTACGAGCAGTACTTC
v_call: TRBV19
clone_size: -
d_call: TRBD1
j_call: TRBJ2-7

cdr3_aa: CATSDSTLADTYEQYF
cdr3_nt: TGTGCCACCAGTGACTCTACTCTAGCGGACACCTACGAGCAGTACTTC
v_call: TRBV24-1
clone_size: many
d_call: TRBD2
j_call: TRBJ2-7

cdr3_aa: CASSLAPGFSGTSYNEQFF
cdr3_nt: TGCGCCAGCAGCTTGGCCCCGGGTTTTAGCGGGACGAGCTACAATGAGCAGTTCTTC
v_call: TRBV5-1
clone_size: few
d_call: TRBD2
j_call: TRBJ2-1

cdr3_aa: CATSRNRDFRSLSTDTQYF
cdr3_nt: TGTGCCACCAGCCGGAACCGGGACTTCCGTTCCCTTAGCACAGATACGCAGTATTTT
v_call: TRBV15
clone_size: -
d_call: -
j_call: TRBJ2-3

cdr3_aa: CATSRDSHTGELFF
cdr3_nt: TGTGCCACCAGCAGGGACAGCCACACCGGGGAGCTGTTTTTT
v_call: TRBV15
clone_size: many
d_call: -
j_call: TRBJ2-2

cdr3_aa: CASSRGGATDTQYF
cdr3_nt: TGTGCCAGCAGTCGTGGGGGCGCGACAGATACGCAGTATTTT
v_call: TRBV28
clone_size: few
d_call: -
j_call: TRBJ2-3

cdr3_aa: CASSIEGAHTEAFF
cdr3_nt: TGTGCCAGTAGTATCGAGGGGGCCCACACTGAAGCTTTCTTT
v_call: TRBV19
clone_size: -
d_call: TRBD1
j_call: TRBJ1-1

cdr3_aa: CASSPGRGGLETQYF
cdr3_nt: TGTGCCAGCAGCCCCGGTAGGGGGGGTCTCGAGACCCAGTACTTC
v_call: TRBV7-8
clone_size: many
d_call: -
j_call: TRBJ2-5

cdr3_aa: CASSQEASSMAKEAFF
cdr3_nt: TGCGCCAGCAGCCAAGAAGCCTCAAGCATGGCTAAAGAAGCTTTCTTT
v_call: TRBV4-1
clone_size: few
d_call: -
j_call: TRBJ1-1

cdr3_aa: CASSPSPLEYIYNEQFF
cdr3_nt: TGTGCCAGCAGCCCCTCCCCGCTAGAATATATCTACAATGAGCAGTTCTTC
v_call: TRBV6-1
clone_size: -
d_call: -
j_call: TRBJ2-1

cdr3_aa: CSSGSGRPQRGETQYF
cdr3_nt: TGCAGCTCGGGGAGCGGGAGGCCACAGAGGGGAGAGACCCAGTACTTC
v_call: TRBV20-1
clone_size: few
d_call: TRBD2
j_call: TRBJ2-5

cdr3_aa: CASSASGTAYEQYF
cdr3_nt: TGTGCCAGTAGTGCCTCCGGGACAGCCTACGAGCAGTACTTC
v_call: TRBV19
clone_size: -
d_call: TRBD1
j_call: TRBJ2-7

cdr3_aa: CASNPRSNQPQHF
cdr3_nt: TGTGCCAGCAACCCACGAAGCAATCAGCCCCAGCATTTT
v_call: TRBV9
clone_size: many
d_call: -
j_call: TRBJ1-5

cdr3_aa: CSAWLAYNEQFF
cdr3_nt: TGCAGTGCTTGGCTAGCCTACAATGAGCAGTTCTTC
v_call: TRBV20-1
clone_size: few
d_call: -
j_call: TRBJ2-1

cdr3_aa: CASSLDPRDYNEQFF
cdr3_nt: TGTGCCAGCAGCTTAGATCCCAGGGACTACAATGAGCAGTTCTTC
v_call: TRBV11-3
clone_size: -
d_call: -
j_call: TRBJ2-1

cdr3_aa: CASSLSFSGRASETQYF
cdr3_nt: TGTGCCAGCAGTTTATCCTTTTCCGGGAGGGCCTCAGAGACCCAGTACTTC
v_call: TRBV12-3/TRBV12-4
clone_size: many
d_call: TRBD2
j_call: TRBJ2-5

cdr3_aa: CASSGGVLRGTEAFF
cdr3_nt: TGTGCCAGCAGCGGGGGGGTCCTACGGGGCACTGAAGCTTTCTTT
v_call: TRBV7-2
clone_size: -
d_call: -
j_call: TRBJ1-1

cdr3_aa: CATSFGPPSYNEQFF
cdr3_nt: TGTGCCACCAGTTTCGGGCCTCCCTCCTACAATGAGCAGTTCTTC
v_call: TRBV24-1
clone_size: few
d_call: -
j_call: TRBJ2-1

cdr3_aa: CASSPMDGTATEAFF
cdr3_nt: TGTGCCAGCAGTCCTATGGACGGGACAGCTACAGAAGCTTTCTTT
v_call: TRBV28
clone_size: many
d_call: TRBD1
j_call: TRBJ1-1

cdr3_aa: CASSQEFFPGPIYEQYF
cdr3_nt: TGCGCCAGCAGCCAAGAATTTTTCCCGGGACCTATCTACGAGCAGTACTTC
v_call: TRBV4-1
clone_size: -
d_call: -
j_call: TRBJ2-7

cdr3_aa: CASIRSHLNTEAFF
cdr3_nt: TGTGCCAGCATACGGTCACACCTGAACACTGAAGCTTTCTTT
v_call: TRBV6-1
clone_size: many
d_call: -
j_call: TRBJ1-1

cdr3_aa: CASSGALQTFQETQYF
cdr3_nt: TGTGCCAGCAGTGGAGCATTACAGACCTTTCAAGAGACCCAGTACTTC
v_call: TRBV6-1
clone_size: -
d_call: -
j_call: TRBJ2-5

cdr3_aa: CAISESGSGTGELLF
cdr3_nt: TGTGCCATCAGTGAGTCCGGGAGTGGCACCGGGGAGCTGCTTTTT
v_call: TRBV10-3
clone_size: -
d_call: -
j_call: TRBJ2-2

cdr3_aa: CASGKGEYSNQPQHF
cdr3_nt: TGTGCCAGCGGGAAAGGAGAGTATAGCAATCAGCCCCAGCATTTT
v_call: TRBV27
clone_size: many
d_call: -
j_call: TRBJ1-5

cdr3_aa: CASNDIGPGGYTF
cdr3_nt: TGTGCCAGCAACGACATTGGGCCGGGCGGCTACACCTTC
v_call: TRBV9
clone_size: few
d_call: -
j_call: TRBJ1-2

cdr3_aa: CASSRTGGINDEQFF
cdr3_nt: TGTGCCAGCTCACGGACAGGGGGCATTAACGATGAGCAGTTCTTC
v_call: TRBV18
clone_size: many
d_call: TRBD1
j_call: TRBJ2-1

cdr3_aa: CASSLGYGRGEGSEAFF
cdr3_nt: TGTGCCAGCAGTTTAGGGTACGGGCGCGGGGAGGGATCTGAAGCTTTCTTT
v_call: TRBV28
clone_size: few
d_call: -
j_call: TRBJ1-1

cdr3_aa: CAWRRGGIQETQYF
cdr3_nt: TGTGCCTGGAGGCGCGGGGGTATACAAGAGACCCAGTACTTC
v_call: TRBV30
clone_size: many
d_call: TRBD2
j_call: TRBJ2-5

cdr3_aa: CSVLWYYEQYF
cdr3_nt: TGCAGCGTTCTGTGGTACTACGAGCAGTACTTC
v_call: TRBV29-1
clone_size: many
d_call: -
j_call: TRBJ2-7

cdr3_aa: CSARTEYTGELFF
cdr3_nt: TGCAGTGCTAGGACAGAGTACACCGGGGAGCTGTTTTTT
v_call: TRBV20-1
clone_size: few
d_call: -
j_call: TRBJ2-2

cdr3_aa: CASSLPGDRRNTGELFF
cdr3_nt: TGTGCCAGCAGCTTACCCGGGGACAGGAGAAACACCGGGGAGCTGTTTTTT
v_call: TRBV7-2
clone_size: -
d_call: TRBD1
j_call: TRBJ2-2

cdr3_aa: CASSVGSDSSYNEQFF
cdr3_nt: TGTGCCAGCAGCGTAGGCAGCGACAGCTCCTACAATGAGCAGTTCTTC
v_call: TRBV9
clone_size: -
d_call: -
j_call: TRBJ2-1

cdr3_aa: CASSTTGGGYNEQFF
cdr3_nt: TGTGCCAGCAGTACGACAGGGGGCGGCTACAATGAGCAGTTCTTC
v_call: TRBV6-1
clone_size: few
d_call: TRBD1
j_call: TRBJ2-1